Sequencing of this T cell receptor (beta chain) was carried out in a study of cytomegalovirus exposure and HLA in healthy donors. Libraries were prepared by immunoSEQ multiplex PCR; TCRdb keeps only in-frame clonotypes and omits some of them. This table has a few hundred thousand clones, around 87% appearing once. The CDR3 runs to 15 residues. Germline trimming cut 6 bases from V and 8 bases from J; bases unmatched to any gene: 8. Germline V gene lookup returns CDR1 MNHNS and CDR2 SASEGT. The donors were in the 120-subject validation cohort, distinct from the approximately 670-subject first cohort. This clonotype was obtained from a woman between 18 and 30 years old in good health and CMV-seronegative. Source material: PBMCs. The chain carries TRBV6-1 and TRBJ1-6; TRBD1 agrees at 9 bases. CDR3 nucleotides: TGTGCCAGCAGGCAACAGGGGGCGAGGGATTCACCCCTCCACTTT. Protein product: CASRQQGARDSPLHF.